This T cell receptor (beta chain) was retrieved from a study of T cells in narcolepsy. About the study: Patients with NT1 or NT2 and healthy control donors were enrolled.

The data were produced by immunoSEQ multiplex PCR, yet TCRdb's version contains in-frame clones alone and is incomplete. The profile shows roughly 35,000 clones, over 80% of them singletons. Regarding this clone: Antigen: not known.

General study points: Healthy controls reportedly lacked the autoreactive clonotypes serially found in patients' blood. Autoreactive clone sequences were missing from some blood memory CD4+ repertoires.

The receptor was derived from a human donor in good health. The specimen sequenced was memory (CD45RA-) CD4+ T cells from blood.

The CDR3 DNA reads as TGTGCCAGCAGTGCCATCTCCGGGACGGACTACGAGCAGTACTTC. Residues: CASSAISGTDYEQYF. The chain joins TRBV6-1 to TRBJ2-5, with D perhaps given as TRBD1 or TRBD2 (5 bases each). The last part of the DNA fits TRBJ2-7 better; the J call may be wrong. CDR1 MNHNS and CDR2 SASEGT come from the germline V gene. The CDR3 runs 15 residues.